The present TCR beta chain was sequenced within a study of T cells in Graves' hyperthyroidism and ophthalmopathy. As for the study in general: Sampling of peripheral blood happened at initial diagnosis, prior to any treatment. Study-wide results and limits: Ophthalmopathy was told apart from stable hyperthyroidism by a 13 V-J model. Ophthalmopathy, which appeared later, was predicted by the model a median about 6.8 months before onset.

Germline CDR1 and CDR2: LNHDA and SQIVND (reference sequence). The CDR3 is 15 amino acids. With V trimmed by 4 bases and J by 5 bases, 10 bases remained unmatched. Lactation, pregnancy, other autoimmune disease or uncontrolled infection led to exclusion of patients. Amplified TCR beta CDR3 regions derived from RNA transcripts. Carried out on the TCR CDR3, a first-round RT-PCR used the HTBI primer set. TCRdb reprocessed the multiplex PCR reads with MiXCR, giving one entry per CDR3 protein. The table shows about 690,000 distinct CDR3 sequences, with approximately 15% occurring only once. This clonotype has ten or more counts. Its cognate antigen is unknown.

The TCR originated in a man between 50 and 59 years old with Graves' hyperthyroidism. The chain couples TRBV19 to TRBJ1-2, with TRBD1 identical over 7 bases. The sample taken for sequencing was blood. In DNA form, the CDR3 reads TGTGCCAGTAGTAGACTCCGGGACAGAGTTTATGGCTACACCTTC. Translation gives CASSRLRDRVYGYTF.